This T cell receptor beta chain came from a study of T cell responses to AZD1222 COVID-19 vaccine. The CDR3 contains 17 residues. Trimming took 3 bases from V and 3 from J, leaving 20 bases between them. CDR1 and CDR2 (germline): MGHDK, SYGVNS. The protocol was immunoSEQ multiplex PCR, while the TCRdb copy is restricted to in-frame clones and leaves out a portion. Seen here are about 180,000 clones, about 86% observed once, and the top ten hold more than 9%. This TCR was recovered from an adult who received the AZD1222 COVID-19 vaccine. The input for sequencing was peripheral blood, taken 28 days after the second AZD1222 dose. The genes are TRBV25-1 and TRBJ1-1, with a possible D match to TRBD1 (6 bases). The CDR3 sequence: CASSDPRQGSGDTEAFF. For the CDR3, the DNA is TGTGCCAGCAGTGATCCTAGGCAGGGGTCTGGGGACACTGAAGCTTTCTTT. The full variable domain, completed using reference TRBV25-1 and TRBJ1-1, is EADIYQTPRYLVIGTGKKITLECSQTMGHDKMYWYQQDPGMELHLIHYSYGVNSTEKGDLSSESTVSRIRTEHFPLTLESARPSHTSQYLCASSDPRQGSGDTEAFFGQGTRLTVV.